The source of this TCR beta chain is a study of T cell responses to AZD1222 COVID-19 vaccine. Study-wide findings and caveats: Unmutated variant regions are reportedly the target of nearly half of TCRs that are spike-specific. Spike as a whole was targeted by vaccine-associated CD4 TCRs, dominant at 160-218 and 743-854. White British donors predominated, females outnumbered males, and clonal diversity was possibly underestimated.

This CDR3 is 14 amino acids long. V lost 4 bases and J lost 0, with 10 bases in between. The V gene's germline CDR1 is SQVTM and CDR2 ANQGSEA. This clone has just a few counts. As yet, its antigen is unknown. Clones were read by immunoSEQ multiplex PCR, and TCRdb kept only the in-frame ones, dropping some. The sample consists of approximately 110,000 clones, about nine tenths of them appearing once. The chain combines TRBV29-1 with TRBJ2-1; TRBD2 is a possible D gene (6 bases). Here the sequenced sample was peripheral blood, taken on day 0 of AZD1222 vaccination. The clonotype was recovered from an adult in good health. CDR3 in amino acids: CSVVPAGSYNEQFF. The CDR3 nucleotides are TGCAGCGTTGTACCAGCGGGCTCCTACAATGAGCAGTTCTTC.